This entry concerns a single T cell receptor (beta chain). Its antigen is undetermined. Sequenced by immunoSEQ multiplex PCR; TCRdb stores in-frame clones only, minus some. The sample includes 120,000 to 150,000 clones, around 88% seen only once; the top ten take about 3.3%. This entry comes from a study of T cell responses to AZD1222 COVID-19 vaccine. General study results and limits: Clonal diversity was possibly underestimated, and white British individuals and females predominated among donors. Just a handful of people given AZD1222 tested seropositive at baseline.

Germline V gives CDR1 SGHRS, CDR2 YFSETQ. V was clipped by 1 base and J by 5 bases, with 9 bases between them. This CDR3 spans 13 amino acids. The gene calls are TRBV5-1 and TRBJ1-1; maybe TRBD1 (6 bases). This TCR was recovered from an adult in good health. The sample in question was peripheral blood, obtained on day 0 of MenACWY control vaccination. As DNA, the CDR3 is TGCGCCAGCAGCTTGACAGGGAGGACTGAAGCTTTCTTT. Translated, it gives CASSLTGRTEAFF.